These 17 T cell receptor beta chains share one sample of origin, sequenced in a study of blood T cells in healthy people across ages. PCR was performed a second time for about 7 to 12 cycles using a sample-barcoded 5' primer and a J-beta primer mix. TCRdb reprocessed the 5' RACE reads via MiXCR and lists one record per CDR3 protein. The table records roughly 700,000 distinct CDR3 sequences, approximately 25% of them present only once. This sample also belongs to another study, concerning T cells of mothers and their children.

The sequenced material came from blood. Receptors originate from a boy aged 10-17 years in good health.

The J gene is TRBJ2-5, the V gene TRBV7-2, with D perhaps TRBD2 (5 bases). With the DNA end fitting TRBJ2-1 better, the J assignment may be wrong. Germline CDR1 and CDR2: SGHTA and FQGNSA. This CDR3 has 13 amino acids. The DNA of the CDR3 is TGTGCCAGCAGCTTAGTGGAGGAGTCGAAGCAGTTCTTC. Translated: CASSLVEESKQFF.

J is TRBJ1-1 and V is TRBV27; tentative D call: TRBD1 (5 bases). Germline CDR1 reads MNHEY; CDR2 reads SMNVEV (reference sequence). V lost 3 bases and J lost 1, with 9 bases in between. The CDR3 is made up of 14 amino acids. The CDR3 spells CASSFGGSNTEAFF. The DNA for the CDR3 is TGTGCCAGCAGTTTTGGGGGATCGAACACTGAAGCTTTCTTT.

This clonotype was counted between two and nine times. The rearrangement joins TRBV7-8 to TRBJ2-6, with D perhaps TRBD1 (5 bases). V gave up 2 bases and J gave up 4 bases, with 9 bases separating them. The CDR3 length is 15 residues. Germline CDR1 and CDR2: SGHVS and FQNEAQ. The CDR3 spells CASSLLGRGANVLTF. The CDR3 nucleotides are TGTGCCAGCAGCTTACTGGGGCGAGGGGCCAACGTCCTGACTTTC.

This clonotype was seen a few times. The chain joins TRBV9 to TRBJ2-7, with 12 nucleotides matching TRBD2. This CDR3 has 14 residues. Trimming removed 3 bases from V and 3 bases from J; junction bases left unmatched: 1. Germline CDR1 is SGDLS and CDR2 is YYNGEE. CDR3 amino acids: CASSASGRVYEQYF. In nucleotides, the CDR3 is TGTGCCAGCAGCGCTAGCGGGAGGGTCTACGAGCAGTACTTC.

This clonotype was detected only a few times. The chain joins TRBV6-2 or TRBV6-3 to TRBJ2-1, with a tentative D call TRBD1 (5 bases). Per the germline V gene, CDR1 is MNHEY and CDR2 is SVGEGT. The CDR3 covers 14 residues. V was trimmed by 0 bases and J by 5 bases, leaving 8 bases between them. Here the CDR3 DNA reads TGTGCCAGCAGTTACTCTGGGGCCCACAATGAGCAGTTCTTC. Translation gives CASSYSGAHNEQFF.

The gene calls are TRBV29-1 and TRBJ2-7, with TRBD1 as a possible D gene (7 bases). Trimming pared 6 bases from V and 2 bases from J, leaving 26 bases between. This CDR3 contains 17 residues. CDR1 is SQVTM and CDR2 is ANQGSEA in the germline V gene. The CDR3 bases are TGCAGCGTGGTGGACAGGAGTAGCGGCCGTAGAGCCTACGAGCAGTACTTC. The encoded protein is CSVVDRSSGRRAYEQYF.

The genes are TRBV7-3 and TRBJ2-1; 7 bases agree with TRBD1. The germline V gene encodes CDR1 SGHTA and CDR2 FQGTGA. V lost 6 bases to trimming and J lost 6 bases; unmatched junction nucleotides: 8. The CDR3 consists of 14 residues. The CDR3 nucleotides read TGTGCCAGCAGACCGGCAGGGGGTTCCAATGAGCAGTTCTTC. Translated: CASRPAGGSNEQFF.

The J gene is TRBJ1-6, the V gene TRBV6-1; tentative D call: TRBD1 (6 bases). Trimming left V 3 bases short and J 7 bases short, with 16 bases between. The CDR3 is made up of 16 amino acids. Germline-derived CDR1 and CDR2 are MNHNS and SASEGT. This CDR3 is CASSDYWTEFNSPLHF. CDR3 nucleotide sequence: TGTGCCAGCAGTGACTATTGGACAGAGTTCAATTCACCCCTCCACTTT.

The rearrangement uses TRBV3-1 and TRBJ2-5; 9 bases line up with TRBD1. The DNA end is more similar to TRBJ2-1, so the J call may be wrong. Germline values: CDR1 LGHDT, CDR2 YNNKEL (reference sequence). The CDR3 runs to 16 residues. CDR3 nucleotide sequence: TGTGCCAGCAGCCAAGGGGCAGGACAGGGGCGGTATGAGCAGTTCTTC. Protein: CASSQGAGQGRYEQFF.

The V call is TRBV12-3 or TRBV12-4, the J call TRBJ2-1; D uncertain. V lost 2 bases and J 8 bases, leaving 13 bases between the germline ends. The CDR3 spans 14 residues. For the CDR3, the DNA is TGTGCCAGCAGTTTAATGTACGTCGAATATGAGCAGTTCTTC. Encoded protein: CASSLMYVEYEQFF.

The chain links TRBV5-1 to TRBJ2-1; 7 bases match TRBD1. The V gene's germline CDR1 is SGHRS and CDR2 YFSETQ. The CDR3 has 15 amino acids. V lost 4 bases, J lost 1 base, and 5 bases stayed unmatched. The CDR3 DNA sequence: TGCGCCAGCAGCACGGACAGGATATCCTACAATGAGCAGTTCTTC. Translated, it gives CASSTDRISYNEQFF.

This rearrangement joins TRBV6-1 to TRBJ2-7; D is perhaps TRBD1 (6 bases). Germline assignment: CDR1 MNHNS and CDR2 SASEGT. The V end was cut by 6 bases, the J end by 2 bases, with 11 bases between. The length of the CDR3 is 13 residues. This CDR3 is CASRVDRTYEQYF. The DNA of the CDR3 is TGTGCCAGCAGAGTAGACAGGACCTACGAGCAGTACTTC.

J is TRBJ2-2 and V is TRBV5-1; 8 bases map to TRBD1. The trim removed 3 bases at V and 1 base at J, leaving 2 bases unmatched. The germline gives CDR1 SGHRS, CDR2 YFSETQ. The CDR3 has 15 residues. The CDR3 loop reads CASSSGGQNTGELFF. CDR3 DNA sequence: TGCGCCAGCAGCTCAGGGGGCCAGAACACCGGGGAGCTGTTTTTT.

This clonotype was seen more than once but under ten times. The chain recombines TRBV2 with TRBJ2-1, with 12 bases lining up with TRBD2. The CDR3 is made up of 15 amino acids. From germline, CDR1 is SNHLY and CDR2 FYNNEI. V lost 5 bases to trimming and J lost 9 bases; unmatched junction nucleotides: 8. The CDR3 DNA reads TGTGCCAGCAGTCAAACGACTAGCGGGAGCGCTGAGCAGTTCTTC. Residues: CASSQTTSGSAEQFF.

The table lists this clonotype with a few counts. V and J are TRBV28 and TRBJ2-7; 9 bases map to TRBD1. The CDR3 is 15 amino acids. Germline assignment: CDR1 MDHEN and CDR2 SYDVKM. The V and J ends lost 5 bases and 6 bases, in that order; junction bases with no gene match: 11. CDR3 sequence: CASSGAGQGSSEQYF. The DNA for the CDR3 is TGTGCCAGCAGTGGGGCGGGACAGGGATCATCCGAGCAGTACTTC.

This clonotype was counted a few times. The chain couples TRBV20-1 to TRBJ2-5, with D tentatively TRBD2 (6 bases). TRBJ2-7 matches the DNA end more closely, so the J call is doubtful. This CDR3 is built from 11 residues. The germline gives CDR1 DFQATT, CDR2 SNEGSKA (reference sequence). The CDR3: CSARDVTEQYF. In nucleotides, the CDR3 is TGCAGTGCGCGGGACGTTACCGAGCAGTACTTC.

This chain connects TRBV20-1 to TRBJ2-1; 11 bases map to TRBD2. Germline CDR1 reads DFQATT; CDR2 reads SNEGSKA (reference sequence). This CDR3 region has 16 residues. J was trimmed by 5 bases and V by 0 bases; bases with no gene match: 6. The CDR3 reads CSARDPGTSGNNEQFF. The CDR3, as DNA: TGCAGTGCTAGAGACCCAGGGACTAGCGGTAACAATGAGCAGTTCTTC.